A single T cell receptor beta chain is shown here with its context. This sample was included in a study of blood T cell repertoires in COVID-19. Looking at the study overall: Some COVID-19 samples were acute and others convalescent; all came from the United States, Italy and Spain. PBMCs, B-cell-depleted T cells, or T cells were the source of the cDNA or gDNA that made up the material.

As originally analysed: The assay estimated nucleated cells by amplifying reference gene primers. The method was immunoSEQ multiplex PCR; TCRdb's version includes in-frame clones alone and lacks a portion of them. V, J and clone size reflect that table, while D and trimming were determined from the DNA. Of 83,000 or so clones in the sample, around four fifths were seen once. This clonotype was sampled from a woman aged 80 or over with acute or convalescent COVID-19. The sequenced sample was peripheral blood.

CDR3 sequence reads: CAISQTTGGQPQHF. The CDR3 DNA follows: TGTGCCATCAGTCAAACGACAGGGGGTCAGCCCCAGCATTTT. The chain uses TRBV10-3 and TRBJ1-5; 9 positions agree with TRBD1. Germline V gene sequence: CDR1 ENHRY, CDR2 SYGVKD. The CDR3 runs 14 residues. J gave up 6 bases and V 5 bases, and 5 bases lay outside the gene matches.